This T cell receptor (beta chain) was identified in a study of T cells in Graves' hyperthyroidism and ophthalmopathy. This clonotype has ten or more counts. Its specificity is not known. Findings and limits, study-wide: Model output signaled ophthalmopathy a median around 6.9 months ahead of onset.

The study left out patients who had uncontrolled infection, other autoimmune disease, pregnancy or lactation. Diagnosis relied on clinical symptoms, serum thyroxine and TRAb, thyroid ultrasound and orbital computed tomography. TCR beta CDR3 sequences were amplified from RNA transcripts. HTBI primers were the set used in a first-round RT-PCR of the TCR CDR3. Each CDR3 protein gets one entry after TCRdb re-called the multiplex PCR reads with MiXCR. The repertoire consists of roughly 500,000 distinct CDR3 sequences, with 46% occurring once and the leading ten covering around a fifth. The source material was peripheral blood or thyroid tissue (not recorded which). This TCR derives from an adult woman with Graves' disease, either hyperthyroidism or ophthalmopathy (not recorded which).

The CDR3 coding sequence is TGCGCCAGCAGCTTTAATGAGGGGACCGGGGAGCTGTTTTTT. This sequence encodes CASSFNEGTGELFF. The chain is built from TRBV5-1 and TRBJ2-2; D could derive from TRBD1 or TRBD2 (5 bases each). Germline assignment: CDR1 SGHRS and CDR2 YFSETQ. V shed 2 bases and J shed 5 bases, with 10 bases lying between them. The CDR3 spans 14 residues.